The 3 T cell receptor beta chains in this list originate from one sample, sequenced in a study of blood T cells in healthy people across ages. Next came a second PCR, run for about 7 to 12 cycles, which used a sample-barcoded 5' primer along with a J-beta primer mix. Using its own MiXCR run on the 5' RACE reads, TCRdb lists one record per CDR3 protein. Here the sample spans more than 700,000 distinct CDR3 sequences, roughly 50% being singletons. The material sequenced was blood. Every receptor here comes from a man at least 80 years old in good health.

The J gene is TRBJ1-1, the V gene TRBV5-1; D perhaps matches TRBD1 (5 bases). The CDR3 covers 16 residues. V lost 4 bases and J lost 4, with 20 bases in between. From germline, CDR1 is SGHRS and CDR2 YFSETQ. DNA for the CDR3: TGCGCCAGCAGCGTGGGACGGGGGTCTATGCGCACTGAAGCTTTCTTT. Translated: CASSVGRGSMRTEAFF.

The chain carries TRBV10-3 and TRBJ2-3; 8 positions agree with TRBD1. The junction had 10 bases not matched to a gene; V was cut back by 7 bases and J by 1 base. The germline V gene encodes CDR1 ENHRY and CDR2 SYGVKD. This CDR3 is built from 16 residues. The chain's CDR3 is CAITKGTGGGTDTQYF. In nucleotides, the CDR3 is TGTGCCATCACCAAAGGGACAGGCGGTGGCACAGATACGCAGTATTTT.

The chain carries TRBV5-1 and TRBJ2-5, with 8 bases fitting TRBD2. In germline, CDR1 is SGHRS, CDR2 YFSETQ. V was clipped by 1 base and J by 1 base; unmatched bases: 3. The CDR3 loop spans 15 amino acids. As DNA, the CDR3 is TGCGCCAGCAGCTTGTCCCTAGCGGGCCAAGAGACCCAGTACTTC. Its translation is CASSLSLAGQETQYF.